Below, 22 T cell receptor beta chains from the same sample are listed, as sequenced in a study of post-analysis software for immune sequencing data. These receptors lack a known antigen. Findings and caveats of the study: Relative to controls, patients had 5 or 6 TRBV segments at higher frequency, with TRBV5-6, TRBV5-1 and TRBV20-1 among these.

cDNA libraries of TCR beta carried unique molecular identifiers. TCRdb re-called the PCR reads with MiXCR, one entry per CDR3 protein. The data hold some 890,000 distinct CDR3 sequences, with around 53% observed a single time. The specimen was blood. All receptors come from a girl aged 5-17 years with multiple sclerosis.

This clonotype was found a few times. V usage is TRBV3-1 and J usage is TRBJ2-5, with 9 bases aligning to TRBD2. The CDR3 covers 15 residues. Germline CDR1 and CDR2: LGHDT and YNNKEL (reference sequence). Trimming removed 4 bases from V and 2 bases from J; junction bases left unmatched: 5. For the CDR3, the DNA is TGTGCCAGCAGCCCAATGACTAGCGGACAAGAGACCCAGTACTTC. This translates into CASSPMTSGQETQYF.

The V call is TRBV14, the J call TRBJ2-5; 9 bases line up with TRBD2. The CDR3 extends over 17 amino acids. CDR1 SGHDN and CDR2 FVKESK come from the germline V gene. The V and J ends lost 2 bases and 2 bases, in that order; junction bases with no gene match: 9. CDR3 DNA: TGTGCCAGCAGCCAACTACTGACTAGCGGTGGACAAGAGACCCAGTACTTC. Translation gives CASSQLLTSGGQETQYF.

The chain has TRBV29-1 and TRBJ2-3; D remains ambiguous. Trimming pared 6 bases from V and 6 bases from J, leaving 31 bases between. The length of the CDR3 is 18 residues. The V gene's germline CDR1 is SQVTM and CDR2 ANQGSEA. CDR3 loop: CSVVFWTDRHGPVDTQYF. The DNA for the CDR3 is TGCAGCGTCGTTTTCTGGACGGATCGGCACGGTCCCGTCGATACGCAGTATTTT.

The rearrangement joins TRBV5-1 to TRBJ2-6; 9 bases fit TRBD1. Trimming at V came to 0 bases and at J to 0 bases, leaving 4 bases not matched to a gene. The CDR3 contains 18 residues. Germline V gene data show CDR1 as SGHRS and CDR2 as YFSETQ. The CDR3 DNA reads as TGCGCCAGCAGCTTGGGTGGACAGGGGTACTCTGGGGCCAACGTCCTGACTTTC. It translates to CASSLGGQGYSGANVLTF.

The chain links TRBV5-6 to TRBJ2-5, with 11 bases matching TRBD2. Per germline, CDR1 SGHDT and CDR2 YYEEEE. The CDR3 is made up of 16 amino acids. The ends lost 3 bases at V and 1 base at J; junction bases unmatched: 5. CDR3 bases: TGTGCCAGCAGCTCAACTAGCGGGGGCCTCCAAGAGACCCAGTACTTC. It specifies CASSSTSGGLQETQYF. Combining the CDR3 with reference TRBV5-6 and TRBJ2-5 gives the whole variable domain DAGVTQSPTHLIKTRGQQVTLRCSPKSGHDTVSWYQQALGQGPQFIFQYYEEEERQRGNFPDRFSGHQFPNYSSELNVNALLLGDSALYLCASSSTSGGLQETQYFGPGTRLLVL.

The chain joins TRBV6-6 to TRBJ2-1, with D perhaps TRBD1 (5 bases). The CDR3 covers 15 residues. Trimming took 5 bases from V and 5 from J, leaving 16 bases between them. Per the germline V gene, CDR1 is MNHNY and CDR2 is SVGAGI (reference sequence). CDR3 sequence reads: CASSNDQGTHNEQFF. The DNA for the CDR3 is TGTGCCAGCAGTAACGACCAGGGTACCCACAATGAGCAGTTCTTC.

This rearrangement joins TRBV6-5 to TRBJ1-2; D unclear. Germline V gene data show CDR1 as MNHEY and CDR2 as SVGAGI. Trimming removed 8 bases from V and 7 bases from J, with 14 bases in between. The CDR3 totals 12 residues. The CDR3 reads CASSEGLFGYTF. The CDR3 DNA follows: TGTGCCAGCTCCGAGGGCCTCTTTGGCTACACCTTC.

The gene calls are TRBV20-1 and TRBJ2-7, with D hard to call. In germline, CDR1 is DFQATT, CDR2 SNEGSKA (reference sequence). Trimming removed 3 bases from V and 6 bases from J, with 18 bases in between. The CDR3 runs 14 residues. The CDR3 is CSASSSESTIEQYF. CDR3 nucleotide sequence: TGCAGTGCTAGTTCTTCCGAATCTACTATCGAGCAGTACTTC.

This rearrangement joins TRBV5-1 to TRBJ2-3; tentative D call: TRBD2 (5 bases). The CDR3 is 15 amino acids. Germline assignment: CDR1 SGHRS and CDR2 YFSETQ. Trimming left V 5 bases short and J 2 bases short, with 15 bases between. The DNA of the CDR3 is TGCGCCAGCAGGAGGGCCAGCCCATCCACAGATACGCAGTATTTT. Amino acid sequence: CASRRASPSTDTQYF.

The chain uses TRBV5-5 and TRBJ2-7; 7 bases agree with TRBD1. Trimming removed 5 bases from V and 2 bases from J; junction bases left unmatched: 10. In germline, CDR1 is SGHKS, CDR2 YYEKEE (reference sequence). CDR3 length: 15 residues. The CDR3 region has the DNA TGTGCCAGCAGTCCCTACGACAGGGCCCCCTACGAGCAGTACTTC. Encoded protein: CASSPYDRAPYEQYF.

The gene calls are TRBV12-3 or TRBV12-4 and TRBJ2-7; TRBD2 aligns across 7 bases. The CDR3 consists of 13 residues. J gave up 2 bases and V 5 bases, and 3 bases lay outside the gene matches. CDR3: CASSHREAYEQYF. The DNA of the CDR3 is TGTGCCAGCAGTCACCGGGAGGCCTACGAGCAGTACTTC.

The gene calls are TRBV5-1 and TRBJ2-5, with TRBD1 as a possible D gene (5 bases). Near its end, the DNA agrees better with TRBJ2-7, so the J call may be wrong. CDR1 is SGHRS and CDR2 is YFSETQ in the germline V gene. The CDR3 has 14 amino acids. The CDR3 sequence is CASSLEGVRYEQYF. Written as DNA, the CDR3 is TGCGCCAGCAGCTTGGAAGGGGTTCGGTACGAGCAGTACTTC.

The chain employs TRBV20-1 and TRBJ2-1; D ambiguous. The ends were cut back, 5 bases at V and 0 bases at J, with 11 bases in the middle. CDR1 is DFQATT, CDR2 SNEGSKA, per germline (reference sequence). This CDR3 region has 14 residues. The CDR3 loop reads CSAPYLSSYNEQFF. DNA for the CDR3: TGCAGTGCTCCCTACTTGAGCTCCTACAATGAGCAGTTCTTC.

About this clonotype itself: One end of the junction varies from germline; a read error may be responsible. The V gene is TRBV10-3, the J gene TRBJ2-3; D perhaps matches TRBD1 (5 bases). Germline CDR1 is ENHRY and CDR2 is SYGVKD. The CDR3 is 14 residues long. CDR3 amino acids: CAIRSSGKTDTQYF. CDR3 nucleotide sequence: TGCGCCATCAGGAGTTCAGGGAAAACAGATACGCAGTATTTT.

This clonotype has a single count. V usage is TRBV11-1 and J usage is TRBJ2-7, with 7 nucleotides matching TRBD2. This CDR3 is built from 14 residues. Trimming at V came to 2 bases and at J to 8 bases, leaving 9 bases not matched to a gene. Germline values: CDR1 SGHAT, CDR2 FQDESV (reference sequence). CDR3 sequence reads: CASSLTPSGNQQYF. In nucleotides, the CDR3 is TGTGCCAGCAGCTTAACGCCCAGCGGGAATCAGCAGTACTTC.

The V and J genes are TRBV7-9 and TRBJ1-4, with D perhaps matching TRBD1 (5 bases). The CDR3 loop spans 15 amino acids. The germline V gene has CDR1 SEHNR and CDR2 FQNEAQ (reference sequence). V was pared by 3 bases and J by 8 bases, with 16 bases between. CDR3 in amino acids: CASSFNEGREEKLFF. CDR3 nucleotide sequence: TGTGCCAGCAGCTTCAACGAGGGGCGCGAAGAAAAACTGTTTTTT.

DNA for the CDR3: TGTGCCAGCAGCTTAGCCGCGGGAGAGGCCTACAATGAGCAGTTCTTC. This gives the protein CASSLAAGEAYNEQFF. The gene calls are TRBV7-8 and TRBJ2-1; 7 nucleotides agree with TRBD2. V was pared by 0 bases and J by 2 bases, with 4 bases of the junction left unmatched. Germline V gene data show CDR1 as SGHVS and CDR2 as FQNEAQ. This CDR3 spans 16 amino acids.

The chain links TRBV20-1 to TRBJ2-7, with 11 bases that match TRBD1. Per germline, CDR1 DFQATT and CDR2 SNEGSKA (reference sequence). The length of the CDR3 is 14 residues. J lost 5 bases, V lost 5 bases, and 8 bases had no gene match. CDR3 in amino acids: CSAQGQGALHEQYF. CDR3 DNA: TGCAGTGCTCAAGGACAGGGGGCTCTGCACGAGCAGTACTTC.

This chain uses TRBV4-2 with TRBJ2-6; D unclear. The V gene lost 8 bases and the J gene lost 4 bases, with 9 bases spanning the gap. Germline CDR1 and CDR2: LGHNA and YNFKEQ. This CDR3 is 13 amino acids long. The CDR3 here is CASDGGGANVLTF. The CDR3 DNA reads as TGTGCCAGCGACGGCGGAGGGGCCAACGTCCTGACTTTC.

This sequence joins TRBV7-8 and TRBJ2-4, with TRBD2 as a possible D gene (5 bases). The CDR3 sequence is 19 residues long. CDR1 SGHVS and CDR2 FQNEAQ come from the germline V gene. Trimming removed 4 bases from V and 1 base from J, with 23 bases in between. The CDR3: CASSSSPAVASRAKNIQYF. In DNA form, the CDR3 reads TGTGCCAGCAGCTCCTCCCCGGCCGTGGCTAGCCGGGCCAAAAACATTCAGTACTTC.

The chain joins TRBV4-1 to TRBJ2-3, with unresolved D. The CDR3 spans 14 residues. Per germline, CDR1 MGHRA and CDR2 YSYEKL. The germline V and J ends were trimmed by 6 bases and 2 bases, with 12 bases remaining between them. The CDR3 DNA is TGCGCCAGCAGTTCAACCTATTCCACAGATACGCAGTATTTT. This encodes CASSSTYSTDTQYF.

The chain uses TRBV29-1 and TRBJ2-5, with D tentatively TRBD1 or TRBD2 (5 bases each). CDR3 length equals 12 residues. The V gene's germline CDR1 is SQVTM and CDR2 ANQGSEA. V dropped 3 bases and J dropped 5 bases, with 10 bases sitting between them. The CDR3 nucleotides read TGCAGCGTTGATAGGGGCGGGGAGACCCAGTACTTC. Amino acids: CSVDRGGETQYF.